This T cell receptor (beta chain) was found in a study of early T cells in non-severe SARS-CoV-2 infection. Findings and limits, study-wide: CD4 and private specificities were missed by VDJdb matching, which favored anti-spike CD8 responses.

The CDR3 has 16 residues. Germline V gene data show CDR1 as SGHRS and CDR2 as YFSETQ. The J segment lost 5 bases and the V segment lost 0 bases, leaving 6 bases of the junction unmatched. This clonotype has a count of ten or more. The target antigen is unknown. Unique molecular identifiers (one per individual cDNA molecule) were attached. In TCRdb, the 5' RACE reads were re-called with MiXCR into one record per CDR3 protein. The repertoire holds about 60,000 distinct CDR3 sequences, with around 12% as singletons. This TCR came from an adult who was a healthcare worker with PCR-confirmed SARS-CoV-2 infection or an uninfected control (not recorded which). The chain links TRBV5-1 to TRBJ2-1; 9 bases are a match to TRBD2. Sequenced sample: whole blood. The CDR3 loop is CASSLAPVAGDNEQFF. CDR3 nucleotide sequence: TGCGCCAGCAGCTTGGCTCCAGTAGCGGGGGACAATGAGCAGTTCTTC.